Each of the 10 T cell receptor beta chains below was sequenced from the same sample in a study of T cell clones after liver transplantation (dated by TCRdb to the late 2010s). The library came from the immunoSEQ multiplex PCR assay. The table comes from immuneACCESS by way of TCRdb, which keeps in-frame sequences with V and J called. Part of the clones is missing from these tables; in studies checked, under half for an unresolved V gene and the rest for unknown reasons. This sample gives more than 95,000 clones in total; about nine tenths of them show up just once. 0.8% to 0.9% of the sample is in the top ten clones. The sample consisted of CD4+ T cells from blood, taken 12 months after liver transplant. These receptor sequences come from a human patient who received a liver transplant. After a transplant, the donor of the graft may account for some T cells.

The chain carries TRBV5-5 and TRBJ2-7; D uncertain. Germline-derived CDR1 and CDR2 are SGHKS and YYEKEE (reference sequence). The CDR3 sequence is 17 residues long. V lost 3 bases and J lost 1, with 20 bases in between. CDR3 nucleotides: TGTGCCAGCAGCTCCTTGATTTTAGACACTCCATCCTACGAGCAGTACTTC. Amino acid sequence: CASSSLILDTPSYEQYF.

CDR3 nucleotide sequence: TGTGCCAGCAGTGTAGAACGCAGCACTGAAGCTTTCTTT. It translates to CASSVERSTEAFF. V and J are TRBV6-4 and TRBJ1-1; D gene unclear. V lost 4 bases and J 4 bases, leaving 10 bases between the germline ends. There are 13 residues in the CDR3. Germline V gene sequence: CDR1 MRHNA, CDR2 SNTAGT.

V is TRBV27 and J is TRBJ2-7; 13 positions agree with TRBD2. Trimming removed 6 bases from V and 6 bases from J; junction bases left unmatched: 5. Per germline, CDR1 MNHEY and CDR2 SMNVEV (reference sequence). The CDR3 totals 14 residues. The CDR3 DNA is TGTGCCAGCAGACCGGGACTAGCGGGATCCGAGCAGTACTTC. It encodes CASRPGLAGSEQYF.

In this sample, this clone turned up once. CDR3 in DNA: TGTGCCAGCAGTTTAAGCCCCCGGGGGCCGGATCAGCCCCAGCATTTT. As protein: CASSLSPRGPDQPQHF. The V call is TRBV28, the J call TRBJ1-5; TRBD1 might be the D (6 bases). Trimming left V 2 bases short and J 5 bases short, with 16 bases between. This CDR3 comprises 16 residues. CDR1 and CDR2 from the germline V gene are MDHEN and SYDVKM.

V usage is TRBV6-6 and J usage is TRBJ2-7; 9 bases align to TRBD1. V gave up 10 bases and J gave up 3 bases; unmatched junction bases: 7. CDR1 is MNHNY, CDR2 SVGAGI, per germline (reference sequence). The CDR3 length is 13 residues. CDR3: CATHRGLNYEQYF. In nucleotides, the CDR3 is TGTGCCACTCACAGGGGGCTAAACTACGAGCAGTACTTC.

This chain links TRBV6-5 with TRBJ2-2; D is possibly TRBD1 or TRBD2 (6 bases each). Trimming stripped 5 bases from V and 3 bases from J, with 10 bases between. Germline loops: CDR1 MNHEY, CDR2 SVGAGI. This CDR3 has 14 residues. The chain's CDR3 is CASSTEGDTGELFF. CDR3 DNA: TGTGCCAGCAGTACGGAGGGGGACACCGGGGAGCTGTTTTTT.

In this sample, this clone turned up a few times. The rearrangement links TRBV13 to TRBJ2-1, with D hard to call. This CDR3 has 15 amino acids. Trimming left V 6 bases short and J 2 bases short, with 14 bases between. Per the germline V gene, CDR1 is PRHDT and CDR2 is FYEKMQ (reference sequence). The CDR3 is CASSSDLGTYNEQFF. The CDR3 DNA is TGTGCCAGCAGTTCCGACTTGGGTACCTACAATGAGCAGTTCTTC. The variable domain in full, completed from reference TRBV13 and TRBJ2-1, reads AAGVIQSPRHLIKEKRETATLKCYPIPRHDTVYWYQQGPGQDPQFLISFYEKMQSDKGSIPDRFSAQQFSDYHSELNMSSLELGDSALYFCASSSDLGTYNEQFFGPGTRLTVL.

V is TRBV15 and J is TRBJ2-1; D is unclear. CDR1 and CDR2 from the germline V gene are LNHNV and YYDKDF (reference sequence). The CDR3 has 11 amino acids. The V gene lost 5 bases and the J gene lost 3 bases, with 2 bases spanning the gap. CDR3 sequence: CATSRYNEQFF. The CDR3 DNA follows: TGTGCCACCAGCCGCTACAATGAGCAGTTCTTC.

V and J are TRBV6-1 and TRBJ2-1, with D perhaps TRBD2 (6 bases). This CDR3 contains 14 residues. Germline values: CDR1 MNHNS, CDR2 SASEGT. V lost 4 bases, J lost 7 bases, and 14 bases lay in between. The DNA of the CDR3 is TGTGCCAGCAGTGGGGCTAGCGAGGGTAATGAGCAGTTCTTC. This encodes CASSGASEGNEQFF.

The chain is built from TRBV7-2 and TRBJ2-7, with TRBD2 identical over 10 bases. This CDR3 has 15 amino acids. V lost 5 bases and J lost 6; bases outside the gene matches: 10. CDR1 and CDR2 from the germline V gene are SGHTA and FQGNSA. The CDR3 region is CASSPKAGGPGEQYF. CDR3 sequence (DNA): TGTGCCAGCAGCCCCAAAGCGGGAGGGCCGGGCGAGCAGTACTTC.